The clone carrying this T cell receptor (beta chain) has at least ten counts. Its antigen is currently unknown. This sample was included in a study of T cells after posttransplantation cyclophosphamide. The study, taken as a whole, reports: TRB overlap between skin or GI tissue T cells and blood was limited. Donor CD8+ memory clones often dominated recipient blood repertoires at later times. Recipient CMV seropositivity and CMV reactivation strongly tracked TRB clonality.

A marrow graft followed busulfan-fludarabine conditioning, with cyclophosphamide on days +3 and +4. Profiled with immunoSEQ multiplex PCR; TCRdb holds only in-frame clones, not every one. The sample was found to contain 12,000 or so clones, and every one recurs. The CDR3 length is 16 residues. Germline V CDR1 and CDR2: MNHEY, SMNVEV (reference sequence). Trimming pared 5 bases from V and 7 bases from J, leaving 23 bases between. Specimen: PBMCs, collected after allogeneic stem cell transplant with posttransplant cyclophosphamide. This sequence originates from a female patient aged 40-50 years who received an allogeneic stem cell transplant from a related donor, was CMV-positive, and had acute GVHD only. Some T cells may have originated in the graft donor. V gene TRBV27 combines with J gene TRBJ1-2; D is unresolved. CDR3 region: CASSPRTLRGLIGYTF. The CDR3 coding sequence is TGTGCCAGCAGTCCGAGGACTCTCCGGGGTCTCATTGGCTACACCTTC.